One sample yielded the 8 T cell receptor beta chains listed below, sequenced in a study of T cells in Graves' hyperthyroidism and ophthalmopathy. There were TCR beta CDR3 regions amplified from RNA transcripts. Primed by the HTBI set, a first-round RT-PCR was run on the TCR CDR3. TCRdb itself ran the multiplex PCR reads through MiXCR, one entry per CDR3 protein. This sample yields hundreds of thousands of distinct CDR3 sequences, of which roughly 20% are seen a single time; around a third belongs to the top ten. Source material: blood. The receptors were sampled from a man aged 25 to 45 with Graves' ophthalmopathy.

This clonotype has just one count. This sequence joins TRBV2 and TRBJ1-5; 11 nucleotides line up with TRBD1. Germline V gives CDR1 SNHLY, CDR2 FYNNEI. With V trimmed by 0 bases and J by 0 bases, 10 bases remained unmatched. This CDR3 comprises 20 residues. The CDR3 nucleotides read TGTGCCAGCAGTGAAGCAGATCGGACAGGGGGCCGATATAGCAATCAGCCCCAGCATTTT. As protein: CASSEADRTGGRYSNQPQHF. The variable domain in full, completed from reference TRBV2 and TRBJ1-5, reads EPEVTQTPSHQVTQMGQEVILRCVPISNHLYFYWYRQILGQKVEFLVSFYNNEISEKSEIFDDQFSVERPDGSNFTLKIRSTKLEDSAMYFCASSEADRTGGRYSNQPQHFGDGTRLSIL.

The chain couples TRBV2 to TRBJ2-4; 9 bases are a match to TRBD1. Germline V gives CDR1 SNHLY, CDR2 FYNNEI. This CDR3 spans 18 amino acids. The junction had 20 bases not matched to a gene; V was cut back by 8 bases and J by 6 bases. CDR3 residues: CASSDLRDRERARNIQYF. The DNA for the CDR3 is TGTGCCAGCTCCGACCTCCGGGACAGGGAGCGGGCAAGAAACATTCAGTACTTC.

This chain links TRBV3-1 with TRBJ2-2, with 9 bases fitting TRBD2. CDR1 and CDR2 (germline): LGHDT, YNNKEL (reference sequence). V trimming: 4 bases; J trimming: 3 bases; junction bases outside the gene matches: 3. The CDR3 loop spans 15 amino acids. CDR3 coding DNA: TGTGCCAGCAGCCTAGCGGGAGTTCACACCGGGGAGCTGTTTTTT. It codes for CASSLAGVHTGELFF.

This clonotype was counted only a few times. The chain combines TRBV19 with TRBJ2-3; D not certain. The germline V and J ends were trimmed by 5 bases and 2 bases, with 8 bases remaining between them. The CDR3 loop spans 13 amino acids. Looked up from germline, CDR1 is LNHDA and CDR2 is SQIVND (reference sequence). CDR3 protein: CASSRPPTDTQYF. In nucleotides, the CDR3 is TGTGCCAGTAGTCGGCCTCCCACAGATACGCAGTATTTT.

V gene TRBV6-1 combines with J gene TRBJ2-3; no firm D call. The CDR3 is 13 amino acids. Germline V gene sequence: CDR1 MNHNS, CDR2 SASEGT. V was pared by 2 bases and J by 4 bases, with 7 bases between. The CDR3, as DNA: TGTGCCAGCAGTGAACAACTTCCAGATACGCAGTATTTT. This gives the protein CASSEQLPDTQYF.

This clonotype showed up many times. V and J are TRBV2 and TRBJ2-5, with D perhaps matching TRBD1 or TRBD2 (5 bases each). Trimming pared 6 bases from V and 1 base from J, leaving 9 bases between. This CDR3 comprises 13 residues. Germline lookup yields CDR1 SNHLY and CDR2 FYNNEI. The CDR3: CASRSGAQETQYF. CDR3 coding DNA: TGTGCCAGCAGGTCCGGGGCCCAAGAGACCCAGTACTTC.

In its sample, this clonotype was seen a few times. CDR3 region: CATSDPGTGPYEQYF. The CDR3 region has the DNA TGTGCCACCAGTGACCCCGGGACAGGGCCCTACGAGCAGTACTTC. The chain joins TRBV24-1 to TRBJ2-7; 9 bases are a match to TRBD1. Germline CDR1 and CDR2: KGHDR and SFDVKD. This CDR3 is 15 amino acids long. V was pared by 4 bases and J by 2 bases, with 5 bases of the junction left unmatched.

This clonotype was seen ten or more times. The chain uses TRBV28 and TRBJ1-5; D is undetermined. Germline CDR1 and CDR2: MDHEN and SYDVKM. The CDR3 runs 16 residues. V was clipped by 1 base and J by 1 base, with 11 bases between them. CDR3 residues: CASSLSAVLSNQPQHF. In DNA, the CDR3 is TGTGCCAGCAGTTTATCAGCGGTTCTGAGCAATCAGCCCCAGCATTTT.